The entry below gives a single TCR beta chain sequence along with its context. Its binding antigen is unknown. One base away there is no much larger clone; base qualities are not given. These data are taken from a study of cytomegalovirus exposure and HLA in healthy donors (TCRdb year 2017). Concerning the study at large: The roughly 700 repertoires of the first cohort and the 95 to 150 validation repertoires were produced on the same platform, according to a later analysis. Along with the 666-subject first cohort, a separate validation cohort of some 130 different subjects was used. The study was designed to test whether signatures of past pathogen exposure could be identified by cataloging public T cell receptors. To predict cytomegalovirus infection status, the study combined high-throughput TCR immunosequencing, statistical association of individual TCRs with disease status, and machine learning.

From V the trimming removes 4 bases and from J it removes 2 bases, while the gene matches leave 5 bases of the junction unaccounted for. CDR1 SGHRS and CDR2 YFSETQ were looked up in the germline V gene. The CDR3 has 15 amino acids, counting the end cysteine and phenylalanine. This entry keeps only the CDR3 DNA: 45 bases, framed from base 1. Separate from the roughly 650-subject first cohort, the validation cohort of 90 to 150 subjects was the group to which the donors belonged. Libraries came from the immunoSEQ multiplex PCR assay. As for how the authors treated the data: To diagnose cytomegalovirus status from the catalog of TCR beta chain sequences, a statistical classification framework was built. TCRdb carries this immuneACCESS record with in-frame sequences only. Its versions omit some clonotypes, under half of them owing to an unresolved V gene in the studies checked, with the rest unexplained. V and J calls and clone size come straight from that table; D and trimming were deduced from the DNA. The sample table records around 300,000 clones; 65% to 90% of these occur just once. In total, the top ten clones hold 0.95% to 1.1% of the sample.

The investigation overall reported the following: Cytomegalovirus status was reported to be diagnosed by the classifier with high specificity and sensitivity in both the original and validation cohorts. Of the cluster scores, 85% to 95% were above 0 in a later analysis, which found that TCRs clustered in the first cohort also tended to co-occur in the approximately 110 validation repertoires. The authors suggested that the approach could potentially be generalized to other disease states and immunological phenotypes. Most TCR sequences were observed very rarely across donors, whereas some public TCRs were present in many individuals. A few of the identified cytomegalovirus-associated TCR beta chains were confirmed in vitro to be specific for cytomegalovirus antigens. The validation cohort had no HLA typing available for a later analysis, so co-occurrence within that cohort was assessed over all 120 repertoires. The study gave a list of roughly 150 TCR beta chains associated with cytomegalovirus.

The chain is made from TRBV5-1 and TRBJ2-5, with 10 bases matching TRBD1. This receptor was identified in a woman between 18 and 29 years old in good health and CMV-seronegative. Material: PBMCs. Here is the DNA: TGCGCCAGCAGCCGGCGGGACAGGGGTCAAGAGACCCAGTACTTC. This sequence encodes CASSRRDRGQETQYF.